What follows is one TCR beta chain and its context. The sample belongs to a study of blood T cell repertoires in COVID-19. Germline V gene lookup returns CDR1 MNHNS and CDR2 SASEGT. The length of the CDR3 is 15 residues. With 3 bases clipped from V and 5 bases from J, the junction kept 8 bases outside the gene matches. This table comes from immunoSEQ multiplex PCR, and its TCRdb copy is limited to in-frame clones, with some not included. The sample records approximately 280,000 clones, roughly 90% being singletons. The sample was peripheral blood. The chain uses TRBV6-1 and TRBJ2-5, with 8 bases fitting TRBD1. The receptor comes from a man younger than 35 with active or convalescent COVID-19. The CDR3 spells CASSDSARQGETQYF. As DNA, the CDR3 is TGTGCCAGCAGTGATTCGGCCAGACAGGGGGAGACCCAGTACTTC.